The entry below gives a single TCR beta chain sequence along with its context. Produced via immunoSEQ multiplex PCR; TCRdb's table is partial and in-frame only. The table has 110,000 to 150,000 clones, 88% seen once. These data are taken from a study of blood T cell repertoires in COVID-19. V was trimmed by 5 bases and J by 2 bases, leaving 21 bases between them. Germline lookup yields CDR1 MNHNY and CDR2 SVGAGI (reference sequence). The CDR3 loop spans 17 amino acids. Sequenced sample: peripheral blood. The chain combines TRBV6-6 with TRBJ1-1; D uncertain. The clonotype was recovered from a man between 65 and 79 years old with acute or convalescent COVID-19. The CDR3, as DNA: TGTGCCAGCAGTCGACGGGTCGGACTTTCCCTAAACACTGAAGCTTTCTTT. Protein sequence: CASSRRVGLSLNTEAFF.